This T cell receptor beta chain was profiled in a study of blood T cell repertoires in COVID-19 (dated by TCRdb to the early 2020s). Turning to the overall study: Collaborator samples came from the United States, Italy and Spain and covered acute and convalescent phases of COVID-19. The repertoires were released in a freely available public database intended as a resource for research on the immune response to SARS-CoV-2. The samples were drawn from the first 160 participants of the ongoing ImmuneRACE study and from more than 1,000 subjects provided by 6 global collaborators. Nearly every sample came with metadata listing a de-identified subject ID, COVID-19 status, age in years and sex. The dataset comprised deeply sampled blood TCRbeta repertoires from subjects exposed to, actively infected with, or recovered from COVID-19. The prospective study material was composed of cDNA or gDNA derived from T cells, B-cell-depleted T cells, or PBMCs. Where available, HLA class I and class II types were obtained from metadata supplied by the sample provider rather than from assay-based typing. What the work shows at the level of the full study, not this receptor alone: The amount of clinical and demographic metadata varied by source and participant and was provided uncurated.

CDR3 length: 17 amino acids, cysteine to phenylalanine. The DNA shown is the 51-base CDR3, in frame from base 1. CDR1 and CDR2, per the germline V gene, are SGDLS and YYNGEE. V has 3 bases trimmed and J has 5 bases trimmed; junction bases matching no gene number 12. One collaborating source in Seattle enrolled patients during active infection and followed them longitudinally through the course of disease. Whole blood was collected in K2EDTA tubes by collaborating institutions according to the institutions' own protocols. Collaborator samples were shipped for TCRbeta analysis as frozen whole blood, isolated PBMCs, or DNA extracted from either sample type. As concerns this clone: What antigen it recognizes has not been identified. Base quality data are lacking; no much larger clone is found one base away.

TCRbeta CDR3 regions were amplified from genomic DNA by means of the immunoSEQ Assay, a bias-controlled multiplex PCR. As for the authors' bioinformatics: Within the assay, amplification of reference gene primers was used to estimate how many nucleated cells each sample contained. Sequence reads were collapsed and filtered to measure the absolute abundance of every unique TCRbeta CDR3 rearrangement. For each sample, productive Simpson clonality was calculated as the square root of Simpson's diversity index across productive rearrangements. What TCRdb holds here is the immuneACCESS table cut down to in-frame rearrangements. Part of the clones is not present; checked against another copy, under half of the missing clones reflect an unresolved V gene, and the others are unexplained. The D gene and trimming were derived from the DNA, and the V and J assignments and clone size from that table. This sample comprises about 98,000 clones, roughly 87% of them detected only once. The ten largest make up 5% to 6.5% of the sample.

The source is a woman in her forties or fifties with COVID-19, enrolled during active disease. Sequencing was performed on peripheral blood. The rearranged chain carries TRBV9 and TRBJ1-2, with 11 bases aligning to TRBD1. This receptor has the CDR3 CASSDRTGGASGYGYTF. At the DNA level, the sequence is TGTGCCAGCAGCGACAGGACAGGGGGCGCGTCGGGGTATGGCTACACCTTC.